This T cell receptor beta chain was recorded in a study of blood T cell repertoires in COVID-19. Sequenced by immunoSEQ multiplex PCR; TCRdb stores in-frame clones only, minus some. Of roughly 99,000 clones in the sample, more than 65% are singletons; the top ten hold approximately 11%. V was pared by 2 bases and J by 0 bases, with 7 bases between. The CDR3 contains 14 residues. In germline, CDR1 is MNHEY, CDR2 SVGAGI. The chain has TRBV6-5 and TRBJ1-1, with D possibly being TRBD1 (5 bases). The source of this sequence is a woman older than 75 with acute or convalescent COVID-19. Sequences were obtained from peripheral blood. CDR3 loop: CASSYNRLNTEAFF. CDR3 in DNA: TGTGCCAGCAGTTACAACAGGTTGAACACTGAAGCTTTCTTT.